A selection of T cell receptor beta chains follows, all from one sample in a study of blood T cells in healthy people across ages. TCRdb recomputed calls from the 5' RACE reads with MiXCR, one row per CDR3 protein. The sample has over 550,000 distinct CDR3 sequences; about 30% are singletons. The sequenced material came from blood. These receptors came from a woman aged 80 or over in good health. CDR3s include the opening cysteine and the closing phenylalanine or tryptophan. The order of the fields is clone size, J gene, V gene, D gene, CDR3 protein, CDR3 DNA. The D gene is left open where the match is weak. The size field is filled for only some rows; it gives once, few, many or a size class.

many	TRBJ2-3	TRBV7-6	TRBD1	CASSLGQGGRTDTQYF	TGTGCCAGCAGCTTAGGACAGGGGGGACGCACAGATACGCAGTATTTT
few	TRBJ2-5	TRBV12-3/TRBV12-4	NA	CASSLITMGQYF	TGTGCCAGCAGTTTGATAACGATGGGGCAGTACTTC
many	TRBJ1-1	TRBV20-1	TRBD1	CSASTGQPNTEAFF	TGCAGTGCTAGCACGGGACAGCCTAACACTGAAGCTTTCTTT
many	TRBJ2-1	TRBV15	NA	CATSSRDGGYRAPFF	TGTGCCACCAGCAGCCGGGACGGGGGCTACAGAGCGCCGTTCTTC
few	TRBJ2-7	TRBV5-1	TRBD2	CASTPAGGTYNEQYF	TGCGCCAGCACCCCAGCGGGGGGGACCTACAATGAGCAGTACTTC
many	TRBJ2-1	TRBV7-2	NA	CASSRDPPGATYNEQFF	TGTGCCAGCAGTCGAGACCCTCCGGGGGCCACCTACAATGAGCAGTTCTTC
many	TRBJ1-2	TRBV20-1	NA	CSARDLSRSTRYGYTF	TGCAGTGCTAGAGATTTGTCCAGGAGTACACGCTATGGCTACACCTTC
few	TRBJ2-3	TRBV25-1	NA	CATATSIRGDTQYF	TGTGCCACCGCGACTAGTATCCGTGGGGATACGCAGTATTTT
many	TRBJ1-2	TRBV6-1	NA	CASSENDGLGGYGYTF	TGTGCCAGCAGTGAAAACGATGGCTTAGGCGGCTATGGCTACACCTTC
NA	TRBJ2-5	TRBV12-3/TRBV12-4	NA	CASSLDNWLEQYF	TGTGCCAGCAGTTTAGATAACTGGCTGGAGCAGTACTTC
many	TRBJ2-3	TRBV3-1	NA	CASRAGRTDTQYF	TGTGCCAGCAGGGCCGGACGCACAGATACGCAGTATTTT
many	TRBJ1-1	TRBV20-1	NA	CSARSPRLGGEAFF	TGCAGTGCTAGATCCCCAAGGCTGGGGGGGGAAGCTTTCTTT
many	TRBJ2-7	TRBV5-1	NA	CASSGRLDDGSYEQYF	TGCGCCAGCAGCGGGAGGCTAGACGACGGCTCCTACGAGCAGTACTTC
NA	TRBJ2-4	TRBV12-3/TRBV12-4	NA	CASSPGAELAKNIQYF	TGTGCCAGCAGCCCGGGGGCCGAGCTAGCCAAAAACATTCAGTACTTC
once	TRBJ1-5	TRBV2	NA	CASSEWQGEDQPQHF	TGTGCCAGCAGTGAGTGGCAGGGCGAAGATCAGCCCCAGCATTTT
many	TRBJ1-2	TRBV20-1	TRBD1	CSAQQGASNYGYTF	TGCAGTGCTCAGCAGGGGGCTTCTAACTATGGCTACACCTTC
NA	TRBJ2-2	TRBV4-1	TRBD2	CASSQRLAGNTGELFF	TGCGCCAGCAGCCAACGACTAGCGGGGAACACCGGGGAGCTGTTTTTT
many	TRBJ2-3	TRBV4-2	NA	CASSQGTVLEDTQYF	TGTGCCAGCAGCCAGGGGACCGTGCTCGAAGATACGCAGTATTTT
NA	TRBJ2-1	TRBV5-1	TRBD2	CASSLILAGRYNEQFF	TGCGCCAGCAGCTTAATACTAGCGGGGCGTTACAATGAGCAGTTCTTC
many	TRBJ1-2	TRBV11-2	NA	CASRTWGDHGYTF	TGTGCCAGCAGGACGTGGGGGGATCATGGCTACACCTTC
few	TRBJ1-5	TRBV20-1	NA	CSANSGQDQPQHF	TGCAGTGCTAACTCGGGGCAGGATCAGCCCCAGCATTTT
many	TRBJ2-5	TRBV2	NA	CASSLATPKTQYF	TGTGCCAGCAGTCTGGCTACTCCAAAGACCCAGTACTTC
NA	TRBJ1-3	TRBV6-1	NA	CASSAVESSGNTIYF	TGTGCCAGCAGCGCCGTCGAAAGCTCTGGAAACACCATATATTTT
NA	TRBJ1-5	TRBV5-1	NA	CASSLGGIMDQPQHF	TGCGCCAGCAGCTTGGGTGGGATTATGGATCAGCCCCAGCATTTT
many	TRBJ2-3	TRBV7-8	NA	CASSLAGGQQDTQYF	TGTGCCAGCAGCTTAGCGGGGGGGCAACAAGATACGCAGTATTTT
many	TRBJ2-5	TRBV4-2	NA	CASSQDSGTQYF	TGTGCCAGCAGCCAAGATTCGGGGACCCAGTACTTC
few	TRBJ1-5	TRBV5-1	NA	CASRFLGRRNQPQHF	TGCGCCAGCAGATTCCTGGGAAGACGCAATCAGCCCCAGCATTTT
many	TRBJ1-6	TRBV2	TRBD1	CASRLGDRGNSPLHF	TGTGCCAGCAGACTAGGGGACAGGGGGAATTCACCCCTCCACTTT
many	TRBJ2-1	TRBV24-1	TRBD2	CATSDSIAGSGGTYNEQFF	TGTGCCACCAGTGATTCAATAGCGGGCTCCGGGGGTACGTACAATGAGCAGTTCTTC
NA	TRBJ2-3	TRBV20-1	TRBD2	CSAREWRREPDTQYF	TGCAGTGCTAGAGAATGGAGGCGGGAGCCAGATACGCAGTATTTT
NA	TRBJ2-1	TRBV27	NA	CTSSLLTDGEQFF	TGTACCAGCAGCCTTCTGACTGATGGTGAGCAGTTCTTC
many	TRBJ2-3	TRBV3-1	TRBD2	CASSQDPAGGSTQYF	TGTGCCAGCAGCCAAGATCCAGCGGGGGGAAGCACGCAGTATTTT
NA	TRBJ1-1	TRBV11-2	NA	CASSLEIGSNTEAFF	TGTGCCAGCAGCTTAGAGATAGGTTCGAACACTGAAGCTTTCTTT
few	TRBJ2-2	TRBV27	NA	CASSLYPRTGELFF	TGTGCCAGCAGTTTATACCCGAGGACCGGGGAGCTGTTTTTT
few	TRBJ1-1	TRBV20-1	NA	CSATDMSTEAFF	TGCAGTGCTACCGATATGAGCACTGAAGCTTTCTTT
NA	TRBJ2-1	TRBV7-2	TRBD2	CASSLAGNTYNEQFF	TGTGCCAGCAGTTTAGCGGGAAACACCTACAATGAGCAGTTCTTC
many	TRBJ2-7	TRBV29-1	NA	CSVQGFAYEQYF	TGCAGCGTACAGGGATTTGCCTACGAGCAGTACTTC
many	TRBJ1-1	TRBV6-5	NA	CAIQGSRNTEAFF	TGTGCCATCCAGGGCAGCCGGAACACTGAAGCTTTCTTT
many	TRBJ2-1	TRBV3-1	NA	CASSTGLMREEQFF	TGTGCCAGCAGCACGGGACTCATGAGGGAGGAGCAGTTCTTC
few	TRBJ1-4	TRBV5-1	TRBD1	CASSNPGGGGEKLFF	TGCGCCAGCAGTAACCCAGGGGGCGGTGGTGAAAAACTGTTTTTT